Below, 22 T cell receptor beta chains from the same sample are listed, as sequenced in a study of beta chain features in type 1 diabetes. The entirety of the isolated RNA underwent reverse transcription, so expressed TCRB transcripts were sequenced. Generated by immunoSEQ multiplex PCR, the TCRdb table keeps only in-frame clones and is missing some. The sample has about 360,000 clones, roughly 13% seen once. Sequencing used naive CD4+ T cells from blood. All receptors derive from a young man in good health.

The chain combines TRBV19 with TRBJ2-7; TRBD2 matches at 7 bases. The germline V gene has CDR1 LNHDA and CDR2 SQIVND (reference sequence). The CDR3 totals 14 residues. The ends lost 3 bases at V and 2 bases at J; junction bases unmatched: 4. CDR3 sequence reads: CASSIGLDTYEQYF. The DNA for the CDR3 is TGTGCCAGTAGTATTGGACTAGATACCTACGAGCAGTACTTC. The full variable domain, its missing parts supplied by reference TRBV19 and TRBJ2-7, is DGGITQSPKYLFRKEGQNVTLSCEQNLNHDAMYWYRQDPGQGLRLIYYSQIVNDFQKGDIAEGYSVSREKKESFPLTVTSAQKNPTAFYLCASSIGLDTYEQYFGPGTRLTVT.

The chain recombines TRBV28 with TRBJ2-7; perhaps TRBD2 as D (6 bases). The V and J ends lost 5 bases and 2 bases respectively, with 16 bases between them. Germline loops: CDR1 MDHEN, CDR2 SYDVKM. CDR3 length: 15 residues. For the CDR3, the DNA is TGTGCCAGCAGTCTTCCGGGACTTCGAACCTACGAGCAGTACTTC. This encodes CASSLPGLRTYEQYF.

A few counts support this clone. The rearrangement links TRBV7-2 to TRBJ1-1; 7 bases are shared with TRBD1. CDR3 length: 14 amino acids. Germline V gene sequence: CDR1 SGHTA, CDR2 FQGNSA. The V and J ends lost 5 bases and 1 base, in that order; junction bases with no gene match: 4. The CDR3 DNA follows: TGTGCCAGCAGCGCACACAGGGGGAACACTGAAGCTTTCTTT. Amino acid sequence: CASSAHRGNTEAFF. The full variable domain, with the rest looked up from reference TRBV7-2 and TRBJ1-1, is GAGVSQSPSNKVTEKGKDVELRCDPISGHTALYWYRQSLGQGLEFLIYFQGNSAPDKSGLPSDRFSAERTGGSVSTLTIQRTQQEDSAVYLCASSAHRGNTEAFFGQGTRLTVV.

The genes are TRBV6-5 and TRBJ2-6; D uncertain. Trimming removed 6 bases at V and 0 bases at J, with 9 bases between. The CDR3 has 15 amino acids. The germline V gene encodes CDR1 MNHEY and CDR2 SVGAGI. The CDR3 protein is CASSPGFSGANVLTF. The CDR3 DNA reads TGTGCCAGCAGCCCTGGCTTCTCTGGGGCCAACGTCCTGACTTTC.

The chain has TRBV30 and TRBJ2-1; TRBD2 agrees at 9 bases. In germline, CDR1 is GTSNPN, CDR2 SVGIG (reference sequence). V was clipped by 0 bases and J by 8 bases; unmatched bases: 8. The CDR3 runs to 15 residues. The CDR3 DNA reads as TGTGCCTGGAGTGTATATAGCGGGAGTAGTGATGAGCAGTTCTTC. As protein: CAWSVYSGSSDEQFF.

This chain joins TRBV4-3 and TRBJ2-7; 7 nucleotides agree with TRBD2. Losses at the gene ends were 2 bases for V and 0 bases for J; bases not matched to a gene: 7. The CDR3 has 16 residues. The germline V gene has CDR1 LGHNA and CDR2 YSLEER. In DNA, the CDR3 is TGCGCCAGCAGCCAACATAGCGGGTCGTCCTCCTACGAGCAGTACTTC. It yields the protein CASSQHSGSSSYEQYF.

This clone was picked up a small number of times. The genes are TRBV18 and TRBJ2-1; 11 bases line up with TRBD2. The CDR3 length is 16 residues. Germline V CDR1 and CDR2: KGHSH, LQKENI. V was clipped by 3 bases and J by 7 bases; unmatched bases: 8. CDR3 DNA sequence: TGTGCCAGCTCACCCACTAGCGGGGGTGTTGGGAATGAGCAGTTCTTC. It codes for CASSPTSGGVGNEQFF.

The CDR3 region has the DNA TGTGCCAGCAGCCCCGGCCTAGCGTATTACAATGAGCAGTTCTTC. Translation: CASSPGLAYYNEQFF. The gene calls are TRBV9 and TRBJ2-1; possible D gene TRBD2, 6 bases. CDR1 and CDR2 from the germline V gene are SGDLS and YYNGEE. The ends were cut back, 4 bases at V and 4 bases at J, with 15 bases in the middle. This CDR3 spans 15 amino acids.

The V call is TRBV7-9, the J call TRBJ2-1; 7 nucleotides match TRBD2. This CDR3 has 16 residues. Per the germline V gene, CDR1 is SEHNR and CDR2 is FQNEAQ (reference sequence). After removal of 5 bases from V and 4 bases from J, the junction contained 11 bases not matched to a gene. The CDR3 reads CASSPQLATLYNEQFF. As DNA, the CDR3 is TGTGCCAGCAGCCCTCAACTAGCGACCTTGTACAATGAGCAGTTCTTC.

The V call is TRBV30, the J call TRBJ2-7, with a possible D match to TRBD2 (6 bases). The V end lost 5 bases, the J end lost 3 bases, and 17 bases lay between the germline ends. The germline V gene encodes CDR1 GTSNPN and CDR2 SVGIG (reference sequence). The CDR3 is 14 residues long. For the CDR3, the DNA is TGTGCCTGGGCTGGTATGGTCGGGGGCTACGAGCAGTACTTC. It codes for CAWAGMVGGYEQYF. The variable domain in full, completed from reference TRBV30 and TRBJ2-7, reads SQTIHQWPATLVQPVGSPLSLECTVEGTSNPNLYWYRQAAGRGLQLLFYSVGIGQISSEVPQNLSASRPQDRQFILSSKKLLLSDSGFYLCAWAGMVGGYEQYFGPGTRLTVT.

The J gene is TRBJ2-5, the V gene TRBV28; 8 bases map to TRBD2. Germline V gene sequence: CDR1 MDHEN, CDR2 SYDVKM. V lost 6 bases, J lost 5 bases, and 20 bases stayed unmatched. CDR3 size: 18 residues. CDR3 nucleotides: TGTGCCAGCAGCCCACACACTCTTAGCGGGAACGGTCCGGAGACCCAGTACTTC. Protein product: CASSPHTLSGNGPETQYF.

This clone was counted a few times. The chain carries TRBV6-6 and TRBJ2-7; 9 bases line up with TRBD1. V dropped 4 bases and J dropped 3; count of bases not matched to a gene: 7. The CDR3 is 15 residues long. The germline CDR1 and CDR2 sequences are MNHNY and SVGAGI (reference sequence). CDR3 nucleotide sequence: TGTGCCAGCAGTTCGTCGGACAGGGGTGGCTACGAGCAGTACTTC. Protein sequence: CASSSSDRGGYEQYF.

This clone was seen more than once but under ten times. The rearrangement links TRBV2 to TRBJ2-5; 7 bases are shared with TRBD1. This CDR3 has 15 residues. Germline values: CDR1 SNHLY, CDR2 FYNNEI. The V gene end was trimmed by 4 bases and the J gene end by 2 bases; junction bases not matched to a gene: 7. The CDR3, as DNA: TGTGCCAGCAGTGTCTACAGGGGTAGTCAAGAGACCCAGTACTTC. It codes for CASSVYRGSQETQYF.

The V gene is TRBV7-2, the J gene TRBJ2-7, with D possibly matching TRBD2 (5 bases). The CDR3 has 15 amino acids. Trimming took 2 bases from V and 2 from J, leaving 13 bases between them. CDR1 is SGHTA and CDR2 is FQGNSA in the germline V gene. The CDR3 bases are TGTGCCAGCAGCTTAAGACCCGGGGTAACCTACGAGCAGTACTTC. Translation gives CASSLRPGVTYEQYF.

This chain joins TRBV6-1 and TRBJ2-5, with 13 bases that match TRBD2. This CDR3 has 16 residues. The V and J ends lost 3 bases and 4 bases, in that order; junction bases with no gene match: 5. Germline CDR1 reads MNHNS; CDR2 reads SASEGT. The CDR3 is CASSDGTSGAGETQYF. CDR3 sequence (DNA): TGTGCCAGCAGTGACGGGACTAGCGGGGCGGGAGAGACCCAGTACTTC.

This chain uses TRBV25-1 with TRBJ2-7; a weak D match, TRBD1 (5 bases). Trimming removed 5 bases at V and 6 bases at J, with 17 bases between. The V gene's germline CDR1 is MGHDK and CDR2 SYGVNS. This CDR3 has 14 residues. The CDR3 DNA reads TGTGCCAGCAGTCTGGGGCAGGTAGGTCTCGAGCAGTACTTC. Encoded protein: CASSLGQVGLEQYF.

The chain carries TRBV5-6 and TRBJ2-7, with a tentative D call TRBD1 (5 bases). This CDR3 spans 15 amino acids. From germline, CDR1 is SGHDT and CDR2 YYEEEE. The V end was cut by 0 bases, the J end by 2 bases, with 12 bases between. CDR3 sequence: CASSLDYRLTYEQYF. The CDR3 DNA sequence: TGTGCCAGCAGCTTGGATTACAGGCTAACCTACGAGCAGTACTTC.

CDR3 bases: TGTGCCAGCAAAAGATCTATTAGCAATCAGCCCCAGCATTTT. Amino acid sequence: CASKRSISNQPQHF. The chain combines TRBV28 with TRBJ1-5; D ambiguous. This CDR3 is 14 amino acids long. V lost 7 bases to trimming and J lost 0 bases, with 10 bases between them. Germline V gene lookup returns CDR1 MDHEN and CDR2 SYDVKM.

V and J are TRBV5-1 and TRBJ2-4, with TRBD1 matching 9 bases. The CDR3 is 14 residues long. Germline CDR1 is SGHRS and CDR2 is YFSETQ. V shed 4 bases and J 11 bases; nucleotides not matched to a gene: 10. CDR3 bases: TGCGCCAGCAGCATCGGGACAGGGTCGGAGCTTCAGTACTTC. Encoded protein: CASSIGTGSELQYF.

V gene TRBV5-1 combines with J gene TRBJ1-2; 12 bases fit TRBD1. Germline V gene sequence: CDR1 SGHRS, CDR2 YFSETQ. The CDR3 contains 16 residues. Trimming at V came to 3 bases and at J to 3 bases, leaving 6 bases not matched to a gene. CDR3 sequence (DNA): TGCGCCAGCAGCTCCGGGACAGGGGGCGATTACTATGGCTACACCTTC. Translated: CASSSGTGGDYYGYTF.

There are a few counts of this clone. The chain carries TRBV28 and TRBJ2-7; tentatively, D is TRBD2 (6 bases). The CDR3 covers 13 residues. V lost 8 bases, J lost 6 bases, and 17 bases lay in between. Germline V gene sequence: CDR1 MDHEN, CDR2 SYDVKM. Here the CDR3 DNA reads TGTGCCAGCCGGGGGACCACCTTTGGCGAGCAGTACTTC. It is translated as CASRGTTFGEQYF.

The V gene is TRBV19, the J gene TRBJ1-2; 8 bases are shared with TRBD1. CDR3 length: 14 amino acids. Trimming took 9 bases from V and 8 from J; bases not matched to a gene: 14. Germline CDR1 LNHDA, CDR2 SQIVND (reference sequence). The CDR3 DNA follows: TGTGCCAGCCGGGAGACAGGGGAATACGGAGGCTACACCTTC. Translating gives CASRETGEYGGYTF. The variable domain in full, with the rest retrieved from reference TRBV19 and TRBJ1-2, is DGGITQSPKYLFRKEGQNVTLSCEQNLNHDAMYWYRQDPGQGLRLIYYSQIVNDFQKGDIAEGYSVSREKKESFPLTVTSAQKNPTAFYLCASRETGEYGGYTFGSGTRLTVV.